This T cell receptor beta chain comes out of a study of cytomegalovirus exposure and HLA in healthy donors. Study-wide results and caveats: The investigators catalogued 150 to 200 TCR beta chains as cytomegalovirus-associated. The authors later found TCR association rates varying by HLA locus, with DRB1 most and HLA-C fewest. Accurate HLA-A and HLA-B prediction from TCR beta sequences was reported for most subjects.

Unmatched junction bases numbered 7, after V lost 5 bases and J lost 1 base. This CDR3 comprises 16 residues. From germline, CDR1 is SGHTA and CDR2 FQGTGA. As concerns this clone: What it binds is not known.

Nominal health characterized the donors when sampled, though unrecorded immune exposures were likely. Primers for the PCR totalled 60 Vbeta and 13 Jbeta. Clones were sequenced by immunoSEQ multiplex PCR, and TCRdb holds only the in-frame ones, with some missing. The sample carries more than 100,000 clones, 15% recorded once. The sample was PBMCs. The rearrangement links TRBV7-3 to TRBJ2-3; TRBD2 matches at 9 bases. The receptor's source is a woman under 30 in good health and CMV-seronegative. CDR3 nucleotide sequence: TGTGCCAGCAGCGCAACACCTAGCGGGGGCACAGATACGCAGTATTTT. Amino acid sequence: CASSATPSGGTDTQYF.